The 23 T cell receptor beta chains given below trace back to one sample, sequenced in a study of identical twins. TCRdb reanalysed the 5' RACE reads using MiXCR and keeps one entry per CDR3 protein. The table includes 1.5 million to 2 million distinct CDR3 sequences, about 32% detected once. The sequenced sample was cord blood. The receptors here all came from a newborn girl in good health.

This rearrangement joins TRBV24-1 to TRBJ2-2; 8 nucleotides agree with TRBD2. The CDR3 covers 15 residues. Germline V CDR1 and CDR2: KGHDR, SFDVKD. V trimming: 7 bases; J trimming: 3 bases; junction bases outside the gene matches: 6. As DNA, the CDR3 is TGTGCCACCAGCCGAGCGGGAGCGTACACCGGGGAGCTGTTTTTT. Translated: CATSRAGAYTGELFF.

The genes are TRBV7-8 and TRBJ2-1; 7 positions agree with TRBD2. V gave up 4 bases and J gave up 2 bases; unmatched junction bases: 14. Germline CDR1 is SGHVS and CDR2 is FQNEAQ. CDR3 length: 18 residues. The CDR3 DNA sequence: TGTGCCAGCAGCTCCCGTGGAGGGTCGAGCGGGACCTACAATGAGCAGTTCTTC. It translates to CASSSRGGSSGTYNEQFF.

This rearrangement joins TRBV15 to TRBJ1-2; D remains unclear. Germline V gene sequence: CDR1 LNHNV, CDR2 YYDKDF (reference sequence). CDR3 length equals 13 residues. Trimming shortened V by 1 base and J by 4 bases, and 7 bases separated the two germline ends. CDR3 coding DNA: TGTGCCACCAGCAGAGGACTGGGCTATGGCTACACCTTC. Translation gives CATSRGLGYGYTF.

The chain recombines TRBV5-1 with TRBJ2-7; 8 nucleotides match TRBD2. J lost 0 bases, V lost 0 bases, and 8 bases had no gene match. Germline CDR1 is SGHRS and CDR2 is YFSETQ. The CDR3 loop spans 17 amino acids. CDR3 bases: TGCGCCAGCAGCTTGGTTTTCGGCGGGGGGATCTCCTACGAGCAGTACTTC. Protein product: CASSLVFGGGISYEQYF.

This clonotype was seen a few times. The chain uses TRBV5-6 and TRBJ2-1; D possibly matches TRBD1 or TRBD2 (5 bases each). V was trimmed by 6 bases and J by 0 bases, leaving 13 bases between them. This CDR3 has 15 residues. CDR1 and CDR2 (germline): SGHDT, YYEEEE. The CDR3 reads CASNPGRRSYNEQFF. The CDR3 nucleotides are TGTGCCAGCAACCCGGGACGCCGCTCCTACAATGAGCAGTTCTTC.

The V and J genes are TRBV2 and TRBJ2-7, with TRBD2 identical over 7 bases. V trimming: 6 bases; J trimming: 5 bases; junction bases outside the gene matches: 4. This CDR3 is 12 amino acids long. In germline, CDR1 is SNHLY, CDR2 FYNNEI. The CDR3 DNA reads TGTGCCAGCAGAGGACGGGGGGACGAGCAGTACTTC. Its translation is CASRGRGDEQYF.

This chain links TRBV9 with TRBJ2-3, with 12 bases fitting TRBD2. V shed 3 bases, J shed 5 bases, and the junction held 7 bases outside the gene matches. The CDR3 sequence is 16 residues long. Per germline, CDR1 SGDLS and CDR2 YYNGEE. CDR3 residues: CASSDASGGAGDTQYF. The CDR3 coding sequence is TGTGCCAGCAGCGACGCTAGCGGGGGGGCCGGAGATACGCAGTATTTT.

This clonotype has a handful of counts. The chain has TRBV5-1 and TRBJ2-5; D is possibly TRBD2 (6 bases). Germline V gene sequence: CDR1 SGHRS, CDR2 YFSETQ. V was trimmed by 2 bases and J by 11 bases, leaving 22 bases between them. The CDR3 extends over 15 amino acids. The CDR3 DNA sequence: TGCGCCAGCAGCTTTGGGAGCGGGCCGCTTCGGGAGCAGTACTTC. Translated: CASSFGSGPLREQYF.

This clonotype has ten or more counts. The rearrangement uses TRBV10-3 and TRBJ2-3, with 14 bases that match TRBD2. The CDR3 spans 19 residues. The germline V gene encodes CDR1 ENHRY and CDR2 SYGVKD. The ends lost 10 bases at V and 5 bases at J; junction bases unmatched: 20. This CDR3 is CATRQFQGTSGSFEDTQYF. The DNA of the CDR3 is TGTGCCACCAGACAGTTCCAGGGGACTAGCGGGAGTTTCGAAGATACGCAGTATTTT.

The CDR3 DNA follows: TGTGCCAGCAGTTACACGGCAGGGGACTCACCCCTCCACTTT. It encodes CASSYTAGDSPLHF. The rearrangement joins TRBV6-6 to TRBJ1-6; D may be TRBD1 (6 bases). This CDR3 has 14 residues. V lost 2 bases and J 10 bases, leaving 12 bases between the germline ends. Germline V gene sequence: CDR1 MNHNY, CDR2 SVGAGI (reference sequence).

DNA for the CDR3: TGTGCCAGCAGCCAAGATGACGGACCGAGCTCCTACAATGAGCAGTTCTTC. Amino acids: CASSQDDGPSSYNEQFF. The V call is TRBV4-2, the J call TRBJ2-1, with no clear D. Trimming took 0 bases from V and 0 from J, leaving 12 bases between them. CDR1 and CDR2 from the germline V gene are LGHNA and YNFKEQ. The CDR3 sequence is 17 residues long.

The rearrangement joins TRBV7-9 to TRBJ2-7; maybe TRBD2 (6 bases). The ends were cut back, 2 bases at V and 5 bases at J, with 16 bases in the middle. Per germline, CDR1 SEHNR and CDR2 FQNEAQ (reference sequence). This CDR3 region has 15 residues. The CDR3 spells CASSLHAGGGDEQYF. The CDR3 bases are TGTGCCAGCAGCTTACACGCAGGAGGAGGGGACGAGCAGTACTTC. The complete variable domain, with remaining parts taken from reference TRBV7-9 and TRBJ2-7, reads DTGVSQNPRHKITKRGQNVTFRCDPISEHNRLYWYRQTLGQGPEFLTYFQNEAQLEKSRLLSDRFSAERPKGSFSTLEIQRTEQGDSAMYLCASSLHAGGGDEQYFGPGTRLTVT.

This clonotype has a handful of counts. This rearrangement joins TRBV10-3 to TRBJ2-6, with D possibly matching TRBD1 (5 bases). The CDR3 is 16 amino acids. Trimming took off 6 bases at V and 2 bases at J, with 14 bases between the two ends. The germline CDR1 and CDR2 sequences are ENHRY and SYGVKD. The CDR3 sequence: CAISGFVGAGANVLTF. Written as DNA, the CDR3 is TGTGCCATCAGCGGGTTTGTAGGGGCTGGGGCCAACGTCCTGACTTTC.

The J gene is TRBJ2-3, the V gene TRBV7-9; 10 nucleotides agree with TRBD1. The CDR3 length is 18 residues. J was trimmed by 4 bases and V by 7 bases; bases with no gene match: 17. Per the germline V gene, CDR1 is SEHNR and CDR2 is FQNEAQ (reference sequence). The CDR3 sequence: CASILVAILGTGADTQYF. CDR3 DNA: TGTGCCAGCATCCTCGTCGCGATCCTTGGGACAGGGGCAGATACGCAGTATTTT.

This clonotype was detected ten times or more. The genes are TRBV6-1 and TRBJ1-2, with D hard to call. The CDR3 is 15 residues long. Germline V CDR1 and CDR2: MNHNS, SASEGT. V was trimmed by 4 bases and J by 4 bases, leaving 16 bases between them. CDR3 sequence reads: CASSVGGPKLYGYTF. CDR3 nucleotide sequence: TGTGCCAGCAGTGTTGGAGGACCAAAACTCTATGGCTACACCTTC.

This sequence joins TRBV5-1 and TRBJ1-1, with D unclear. The V end was cut by 4 bases, the J end by 0 bases, with 7 bases between. Germline loops: CDR1 SGHRS, CDR2 YFSETQ. This CDR3 has 13 amino acids. The CDR3 loop is CASSMSVNTEAFF. The CDR3 DNA is TGCGCCAGCAGCATGTCCGTGAACACTGAAGCTTTCTTT.

This clonotype was detected a few times. The V gene is TRBV11-2, the J gene TRBJ1-6; D is possibly TRBD1 (6 bases). The V and J ends lost 5 bases and 0 bases respectively, with 14 bases between them. This CDR3 spans 17 amino acids. The V gene's germline CDR1 is SGHAT and CDR2 FQNNGV. The CDR3 is CASSGGGIYSYNSPLHF. The CDR3, as DNA: TGTGCCAGCAGCGGGGGCGGTATCTACTCCTATAATTCACCCCTCCACTTT. The full variable domain, rest sourced from reference TRBV11-2 and TRBJ1-6, is EAGVAQSPRYKIIEKRQSVAFWCNPISGHATLYWYQQILGQGPKLLIQFQNNGVVDDSQLPKDRFSAERLKGVDSTLKIQPAKLEDSAVYLCASSGGGIYSYNSPLHFGNGTRLTVT.

The chain links TRBV4-1 to TRBJ2-1; 13 nucleotides match TRBD2. Germline loops: CDR1 MGHRA, CDR2 YSYEKL. V was pared by 0 bases and J by 8 bases, with 7 bases of the junction left unmatched. The CDR3 is made up of 17 amino acids. The CDR3 loop is CASSQELAGGPRDEQFF. CDR3 sequence (DNA): TGCGCCAGCAGCCAAGAACTAGCGGGGGGGCCAAGGGATGAGCAGTTCTTC.

This clonotype came up once. The chain uses TRBV1 and TRBJ2-4; the table's D gene call, TRBD2, was not cross checked with the DNA. TRBV1 is noted as a pseudogene. The CDR3 covers 17 residues. The DNA of the CDR3 is TGCACCAGCATTAGGAAGTCCTCTATAGCCACCAAAAACATTCAGTACTTC. Its translation is CTSIRKSSIATKNIQYF.

This clonotype occurred a few times. The chain couples TRBV14 to TRBJ2-1; 12 bases fit TRBD2. V trimming: 3 bases; J trimming: 4 bases; junction bases outside the gene matches: 13. Germline V gives CDR1 SGHDN, CDR2 FVKESK. CDR3 length: 19 amino acids. DNA of the CDR3: TGTGCCAGCAGCCAGAGTAGTTCCGGGACTAGCGGGCCGTACAATGAGCAGTTCTTC. Residues: CASSQSSSGTSGPYNEQFF. Together with reference TRBV14 and TRBJ2-1, the CDR3 gives the full variable domain: EAGVTQFPSHSVIEKGQTVTLRCDPISGHDNLYWYRRVMGKEIKFLLHFVKESKQDESGMPNNRFLAERTGGTYSTLKVQPAELEDSGVYFCASSQSSSGTSGPYNEQFFGPGTRLTVL.

To note about this clonotype: Sequence at one end of the junction differs from germline and may be a read error. The chain joins TRBV28 to TRBJ2-1; a weak D match, TRBD1 (6 bases). The CDR3 runs to 16 residues. In germline, CDR1 is MDHEN, CDR2 SYDVKM. CDR3 sequence reads: CANSLSPGGRDNEQFF. The CDR3 nucleotides are TGTGCCAACAGTTTATCTCCTGGGGGCCGGGACAATGAGCAGTTCTTC.

The chain recombines TRBV20-1 with TRBJ2-5; D perhaps matches TRBD1 (6 bases). The CDR3 runs to 20 residues. The V end lost 5 bases, the J end lost 11 bases, and 42 bases lay between the germline ends. Germline V gives CDR1 DFQATT, CDR2 SNEGSKA (reference sequence). The DNA for the CDR3 is TGCAGTGCTGGAAAGCGCAGCACAGGCGCAAACCCCAGTGGGACAAATGAGCAGTACTTC. It codes for CSAGKRSTGANPSGTNEQYF.

This rearrangement joins TRBV28 to TRBJ1-3; a weak D match, TRBD1 (5 bases). V lost 6 bases and J 1 base, leaving 19 bases between the germline ends. The CDR3 is made up of 17 amino acids. Germline lookup yields CDR1 MDHEN and CDR2 SYDVKM. For the CDR3, the DNA is TGTGCCAGCAGGCCTCGTGGGCAGGGCCTTTCTGGAAACACCATATATTTT. Its protein is CASRPRGQGLSGNTIYF.